A selection of T cell receptor beta chains follows, all from one sample in a study of cytomegalovirus exposure and HLA in healthy donors. Clones were sequenced by immunoSEQ multiplex PCR, and TCRdb holds only the in-frame ones, with some missing. In the table there are about 60,000 clones, around 80% of which are singletons. Specimen: PBMCs. These receptors came from a woman aged 25 to 39 in good health and CMV-seronegative. CDR3s include the opening cysteine and the closing phenylalanine or tryptophan. Fields, in order: CDR3 DNA, CDR3 protein, J gene, D gene, V gene, clone size. The D gene is left open where the match is weak. Clone size is not always given. Where it is, it says once, few, many or a class for expanded clones.

CDR3nt: TGTGCCAGCACAGGGTCTGACACTGAAGCTTTCTTT
CDR3aa: CASTGSDTEAFF
j_gene: TRBJ1-1
d_gene: NA
v_gene: TRBV28
abundance: NA

CDR3nt: TGTGCCAGCAGTCGCCACAGGGGAGGCATTCAGTACTTC
CDR3aa: CASSRHRGGIQYF
j_gene: TRBJ2-4
d_gene: NA
v_gene: TRBV27
abundance: few

CDR3nt: TGTGCCAGCAGCTTTAATTCCGGGGATTTCAATCAGCCCCAGCATTTT
CDR3aa: CASSFNSGDFNQPQHF
j_gene: TRBJ1-5
d_gene: NA
v_gene: TRBV7-8
abundance: few

CDR3nt: TGTGCCAGCAGTTTGCAGGGCTGGAATGAAAAACTGTTTTTT
CDR3aa: CASSLQGWNEKLFF
j_gene: TRBJ1-4
d_gene: NA
v_gene: TRBV28
abundance: NA

CDR3nt: TGTGCCAGCAGCTTAGAGGGAATCCAGGGATCCGAGCAGTACTTC
CDR3aa: CASSLEGIQGSEQYF
j_gene: TRBJ2-7
d_gene: NA
v_gene: TRBV7-2
abundance: NA

CDR3nt: TGCGCCAGCAGTTGGGACAGGCACACGCAGTATTTT
CDR3aa: CASSWDRHTQYF
j_gene: TRBJ2-3
d_gene: TRBD1
v_gene: TRBV5-1
abundance: NA

CDR3nt: TGTGCCAGCAGGGGACAGGGTGGGAACTTC
CDR3aa: CASRGQGGNF
j_gene: TRBJ2-7
d_gene: TRBD1
v_gene: TRBV2
abundance: NA

CDR3nt: TGTGCCTGGAGTGTAGGGGCCTCAAACACCATATATTTT
CDR3aa: CAWSVGASNTIYF
j_gene: TRBJ1-3
d_gene: NA
v_gene: TRBV30
abundance: NA

CDR3nt: TGTGCCAGCAGCCTACGCGGGAACACTGAAGCTTTCTTT
CDR3aa: CASSLRGNTEAFF
j_gene: TRBJ1-1
d_gene: NA
v_gene: TRBV11-3
abundance: NA

CDR3nt: TGCGCCAGCAGCCAGGAACTCGCTAGATCGGGTAATGAGCAGTTCTTC
CDR3aa: CASSQELARSGNEQFF
j_gene: TRBJ2-1
d_gene: NA
v_gene: TRBV4-3
abundance: NA

CDR3nt: TGTGCCAGCAGCTATAACACCGGGGAGCTGTTTTTT
CDR3aa: CASSYNTGELFF
j_gene: TRBJ2-2
d_gene: NA
v_gene: TRBV6-5
abundance: NA

CDR3nt: TGTGCCAGCAGCGCGGGGTCCGAGACCCAGTACTTC
CDR3aa: CASSAGSETQYF
j_gene: TRBJ2-5
d_gene: NA
v_gene: TRBV9
abundance: NA

CDR3nt: TGCGCCAGCAGCCAAAGGTGGGGGGACACTGAAGCTTTCTTT
CDR3aa: CASSQRWGDTEAFF
j_gene: TRBJ1-1
d_gene: NA
v_gene: TRBV4-1
abundance: NA

CDR3nt: TGTGCCAGCGGGACTGGGTGGGATACGCAGTATTTT
CDR3aa: CASGTGWDTQYF
j_gene: TRBJ2-3
d_gene: NA
v_gene: TRBV27
abundance: NA

CDR3nt: TGCGCCAGTGCGGGAGGCCGAAACACCGGGGAGCTGTTTTTT
CDR3aa: CASAGGRNTGELFF
j_gene: TRBJ2-2
d_gene: TRBD2
v_gene: TRBV10-1
abundance: NA

CDR3nt: TGCGCCAGCGAACCGGGGGGAGTTCCAGATACGCAGTATTTT
CDR3aa: CASEPGGVPDTQYF
j_gene: TRBJ2-3
d_gene: TRBD2
v_gene: TRBV5-1
abundance: NA

CDR3nt: TGCAGCGTTGGCCCAGCAACAGTCCAAGAGACCCAGTACTTC
CDR3aa: CSVGPATVQETQYF
j_gene: TRBJ2-5
d_gene: NA
v_gene: TRBV29-1
abundance: NA

CDR3nt: TGTGCCAGTACCGTAGACAGGGGCTATGGCTACACCTTC
CDR3aa: CASTVDRGYGYTF
j_gene: TRBJ1-2
d_gene: TRBD1
v_gene: TRBV19
abundance: NA

CDR3nt: TGTGCCAGCAGCATACTGGGGAGTAGTAGTATCGAAGCTTTCTTT
CDR3aa: CASSILGSSSIEAFF
j_gene: TRBJ1-1
d_gene: NA
v_gene: TRBV7-8
abundance: NA

CDR3nt: TGTGCCAGCAGCTTAGCAGTAGCAGGGCAAGCTTTCTTT
CDR3aa: CASSLAVAGQAFF
j_gene: TRBJ1-1
d_gene: NA
v_gene: TRBV7-9
abundance: few

CDR3nt: TGTGCCGGAGGGGGCGAGCTCACAGATACGCAGTATTTT
CDR3aa: CAGGGELTDTQYF
j_gene: TRBJ2-3
d_gene: NA
v_gene: TRBV5-4
abundance: NA

CDR3nt: TGTGCCAGCAGCCCCCACGGAGCGGACTACGAGCAGTACTTC
CDR3aa: CASSPHGADYEQYF
j_gene: TRBJ2-7
d_gene: NA
v_gene: TRBV11-2
abundance: few

CDR3nt: TGCGCCAGCAGCTCACAGGTTTCAAATGAAAAACTGTTTTTT
CDR3aa: CASSSQVSNEKLFF
j_gene: TRBJ1-4
d_gene: NA
v_gene: TRBV5-1
abundance: NA

CDR3nt: TGTGCCATCAGTGAGGGGACAGTCACCGGGGAGCTGTTTTTT
CDR3aa: CAISEGTVTGELFF
j_gene: TRBJ2-2
d_gene: TRBD1
v_gene: TRBV10-3
abundance: NA

CDR3nt: TGTGCCAGCAGCTTGGGACAGGGAAACTACGAGCAGTACTTC
CDR3aa: CASSLGQGNYEQYF
j_gene: TRBJ2-7
d_gene: TRBD1
v_gene: TRBV7-9
abundance: once

CDR3nt: TGCGGCGTTGAAGATCTGCGGGGACCCAATGAGCAGTTCTTC
CDR3aa: CGVEDLRGPNEQFF
j_gene: TRBJ2-1
d_gene: NA
v_gene: TRBV29-1
abundance: few

CDR3nt: TGCGCCAGCAGCCGGGACAGGGCTGCGGGAGTACATTCCGATACGCAGTATTTT
CDR3aa: CASSRDRAAGVHSDTQYF
j_gene: TRBJ2-3
d_gene: TRBD1
v_gene: TRBV4-1
abundance: NA

CDR3nt: TGTGCCAGCAGCCCAGGACAGAAGGCTTACTATGGCTACACCTTC
CDR3aa: CASSPGQKAYYGYTF
j_gene: TRBJ1-2
d_gene: NA
v_gene: TRBV5-4
abundance: once

CDR3nt: TGTGCCAGCAGTCCCCCAGGGGCTCGGGATGAGCAGTTCTTC
CDR3aa: CASSPPGARDEQFF
j_gene: TRBJ2-1
d_gene: NA
v_gene: TRBV9
abundance: once

CDR3nt: TGTGCCTGGAGCTCGGGACTGCGTCGGGAGACCCAGTACTTC
CDR3aa: CAWSSGLRRETQYF
j_gene: TRBJ2-5
d_gene: NA
v_gene: TRBV30
abundance: NA

CDR3nt: TGCGCCAGCAGCTTGGACAGTCCCGCCTACAATGAGCAGTTCTTC
CDR3aa: CASSLDSPAYNEQFF
j_gene: TRBJ2-1
d_gene: NA
v_gene: TRBV5-1
abundance: NA

CDR3nt: TGCGCCAGCAGCCCATTAGCGGGGGGGAGTAAAGATACGCAGTATTTT
CDR3aa: CASSPLAGGSKDTQYF
j_gene: TRBJ2-3
d_gene: TRBD2
v_gene: TRBV5-1
abundance: NA

CDR3nt: TGCGCCAGCAGTGGACAGGGGGCGATAGAGGAGCAGTACTTC
CDR3aa: CASSGQGAIEEQYF
j_gene: TRBJ2-7
d_gene: TRBD1
v_gene: TRBV10-2
abundance: NA

CDR3nt: TGTGCCTGGAGTAGGCCCCGCGGACAGGGACCAAATCAGCCCCAGCATTTT
CDR3aa: CAWSRPRGQGPNQPQHF
j_gene: TRBJ1-5
d_gene: TRBD1
v_gene: TRBV30
abundance: NA

CDR3nt: TGTGCCAGCAGTTACCTTGGGACAGGGAACTACGAGCAGTACTTC
CDR3aa: CASSYLGTGNYEQYF
j_gene: TRBJ2-7
d_gene: TRBD1
v_gene: TRBV6-5
abundance: once

CDR3nt: TGTGCCAGCTCACCACCGGTCGCGGGAGGGCGGAATAATGAGCAGTTCTTC
CDR3aa: CASSPPVAGGRNNEQFF
j_gene: TRBJ2-1
d_gene: TRBD2
v_gene: TRBV18
abundance: NA

CDR3nt: TGTGCCTGGCGACACAGGGGTAGCAATCAGCCCCAGCATTTT
CDR3aa: CAWRHRGSNQPQHF
j_gene: TRBJ1-5
d_gene: TRBD1
v_gene: TRBV30
abundance: NA

CDR3nt: TGTGCCAGCAGTTTGTCCGTAGATGTGCTGTATTTT
CDR3aa: CASSLSVDVLYF
j_gene: TRBJ2-3
d_gene: NA
v_gene: TRBV6-6
abundance: NA

CDR3nt: TGCGCCAGCAGTAGGGACAGGGGGACGAATCAGCCCCAGCATTTT
CDR3aa: CASSRDRGTNQPQHF
j_gene: TRBJ1-5
d_gene: TRBD1
v_gene: TRBV10-2
abundance: NA

CDR3nt: TGTGCCAGCAGCTCAGGTGTGAACACTGAAGCTTTCTTT
CDR3aa: CASSSGVNTEAFF
j_gene: TRBJ1-1
d_gene: NA
v_gene: TRBV7-9
abundance: NA

CDR3nt: TGCGCCAGCAGCCAAGCCCGGACTAGCGGGAGGAGGGAGACCCAGTACTTC
CDR3aa: CASSQARTSGRRETQYF
j_gene: TRBJ2-5
d_gene: TRBD2
v_gene: TRBV4-3
abundance: once

CDR3nt: TGTGCCAGCAGCTTAGCGGAGGCGGGATCTGGGGCCAACGTCCTGACTTTC
CDR3aa: CASSLAEAGSGANVLTF
j_gene: TRBJ2-6
d_gene: NA
v_gene: TRBV7-2
abundance: NA

CDR3nt: TGTGCCAGCAGCTTAATCGCGGGATCGGTGGAGCAGTACTTC
CDR3aa: CASSLIAGSVEQYF
j_gene: TRBJ2-7
d_gene: NA
v_gene: TRBV11-3
abundance: NA

CDR3nt: TGCGCCAGCAGCCAAACCCACGTCCCAGGGGGCAATCAGCCCCAGCATTTT
CDR3aa: CASSQTHVPGGNQPQHF
j_gene: TRBJ1-5
d_gene: NA
v_gene: TRBV4-1
abundance: NA

CDR3nt: TGCGCCAGCAGCTTGCCATCGAACACCGGGGAGCTGTTTTTT
CDR3aa: CASSLPSNTGELFF
j_gene: TRBJ2-2
d_gene: NA
v_gene: TRBV5-1
abundance: NA

CDR3nt: TGTGCCAGCAGCGTAGAACAGACCACTAGCACAGATACGCAGTATTTT
CDR3aa: CASSVEQTTSTDTQYF
j_gene: TRBJ2-3
d_gene: NA
v_gene: TRBV9
abundance: few

CDR3nt: TGCGCCAGCAGCCAAGAAAGGGAGAAGGAGACCCAGTACTTC
CDR3aa: CASSQEREKETQYF
j_gene: TRBJ2-5
d_gene: NA
v_gene: TRBV4-3
abundance: NA

CDR3nt: TGTGCCACCAGGCGGCCGGGTGGCTACACCTTC
CDR3aa: CATRRPGGYTF
j_gene: TRBJ1-2
d_gene: NA
v_gene: TRBV6-5
abundance: NA

CDR3nt: TGTGCCAGCAGCCCTAGCGGGGGCAACACCGGGGAGCTGTTTTTT
CDR3aa: CASSPSGGNTGELFF
j_gene: TRBJ2-2
d_gene: TRBD2
v_gene: TRBV9
abundance: NA

CDR3nt: TGTGCCAGCAGGGGGACATGGGATAATGAAAAACTGTTTTTT
CDR3aa: CASRGTWDNEKLFF
j_gene: TRBJ1-4
d_gene: NA
v_gene: TRBV2
abundance: once

CDR3nt: TGTGCTAGCAGCTTAGGCGGGAGTGTGACTGAGCAGTTCTTC
CDR3aa: CASSLGGSVTEQFF
j_gene: TRBJ2-1
d_gene: TRBD2
v_gene: TRBV7-7
abundance: once

CDR3nt: TGCGCCAGCAGTTTAACAGGGGGCGCAGAGGAAAAACTGTTTTTT
CDR3aa: CASSLTGGAEEKLFF
j_gene: TRBJ1-4
d_gene: TRBD1
v_gene: TRBV5-1
abundance: NA

CDR3nt: TGTGCCAGCAGCGACCCGTTAAGGAGAGAGACCCAGTACTTC
CDR3aa: CASSDPLRRETQYF
j_gene: TRBJ2-5
d_gene: NA
v_gene: TRBV5-4
abundance: NA

CDR3nt: TGTGCCAGCAGCCTAGACAGAGGGAACACTGAAGCTTTCTTT
CDR3aa: CASSLDRGNTEAFF
j_gene: TRBJ1-1
d_gene: NA
v_gene: TRBV2
abundance: NA

CDR3nt: TGTGCCAGCAGCAAAGAGTGGCTCCTTCAGCCCCAGCATTTT
CDR3aa: CASSKEWLLQPQHF
j_gene: TRBJ1-5
d_gene: NA
v_gene: TRBV21-1
abundance: NA

CDR3nt: TGTGCCAGCAGTAAAGGACAGGGGGATCAGCCCCAGCATTTT
CDR3aa: CASSKGQGDQPQHF
j_gene: TRBJ1-5
d_gene: TRBD1
v_gene: TRBV5-4
abundance: NA

CDR3nt: TGTGCCAGCAGCTTAGGGGCGGGGACCGCTTACAATGAGCAGTTCTTC
CDR3aa: CASSLGAGTAYNEQFF
j_gene: TRBJ2-1
d_gene: NA
v_gene: TRBV7-9
abundance: NA

CDR3nt: TGTGCCAGCAGTTTATGGGGACAGCAAACCTACGAGCAGTACTTC
CDR3aa: CASSLWGQQTYEQYF
j_gene: TRBJ2-7
d_gene: TRBD1
v_gene: TRBV28
abundance: NA

CDR3nt: TGTGCCAGCAGATCCTACAGGGGGAACTACGAGCAGTACTTC
CDR3aa: CASRSYRGNYEQYF
j_gene: TRBJ2-7
d_gene: TRBD1
v_gene: TRBV6-1
abundance: NA